The table lists the clone carrying this T cell receptor beta chain with a count of one. What it recognizes is unknown. Following RNA extraction, reverse transcription yielded cDNA that acted as the sequencing template. TCRdb keeps only in-frame clones here, not all; method: immunoSEQ multiplex PCR. The top ten clones hold 10% to 13% of a sample with 170,000 or so clones, about 48% of them seen once. Regarding treatment: oral pan-JAK inhibitor, 5-10 mg twice daily. The data stem from a study of CD8+ T cells in alopecia areata. The overall study: Treated patients took oral tofacitinib at 5 to 10 mg twice daily. Study results and limitations: Tofacitinib significantly decreased scalp clonality and expanded CD8+ clones among top 100. Sequences from scalp samples also cover resident alphabeta T cells of normal skin.

The V end was cut by 3 bases, the J end by 4 bases, with 9 bases between. CDR3 length equals 12 residues. Germline CDR1 and CDR2: GTSNPN and SVGIG (reference sequence). The origin of this receptor is a human donor with alopecia areata. The sample consisted of CD8+ T cells sorted from blood, taken at week 24, from a patient treated with tofacitinib. V gene TRBV30 combines with J gene TRBJ1-2; the D is unclear. CDR3 loop: CAWREGAYGYTF. CDR3 nucleotides: TGTGCCTGGAGAGAGGGAGCCTATGGCTACACCTTC.